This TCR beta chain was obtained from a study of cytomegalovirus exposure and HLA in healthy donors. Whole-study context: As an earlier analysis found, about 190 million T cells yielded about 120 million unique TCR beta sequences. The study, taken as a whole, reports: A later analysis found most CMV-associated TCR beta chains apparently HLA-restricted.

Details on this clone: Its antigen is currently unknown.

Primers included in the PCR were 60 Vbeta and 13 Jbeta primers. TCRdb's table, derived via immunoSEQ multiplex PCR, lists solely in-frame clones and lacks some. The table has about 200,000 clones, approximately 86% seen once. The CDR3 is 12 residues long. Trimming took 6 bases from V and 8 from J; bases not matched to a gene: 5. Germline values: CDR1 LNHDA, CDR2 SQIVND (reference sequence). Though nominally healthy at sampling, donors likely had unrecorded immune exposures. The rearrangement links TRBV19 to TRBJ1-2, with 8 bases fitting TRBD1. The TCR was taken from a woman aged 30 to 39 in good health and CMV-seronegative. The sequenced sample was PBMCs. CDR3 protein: CASRTGDLGYTF. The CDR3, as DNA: TGTGCCAGTAGGACAGGGGACCTCGGCTACACCTTC.